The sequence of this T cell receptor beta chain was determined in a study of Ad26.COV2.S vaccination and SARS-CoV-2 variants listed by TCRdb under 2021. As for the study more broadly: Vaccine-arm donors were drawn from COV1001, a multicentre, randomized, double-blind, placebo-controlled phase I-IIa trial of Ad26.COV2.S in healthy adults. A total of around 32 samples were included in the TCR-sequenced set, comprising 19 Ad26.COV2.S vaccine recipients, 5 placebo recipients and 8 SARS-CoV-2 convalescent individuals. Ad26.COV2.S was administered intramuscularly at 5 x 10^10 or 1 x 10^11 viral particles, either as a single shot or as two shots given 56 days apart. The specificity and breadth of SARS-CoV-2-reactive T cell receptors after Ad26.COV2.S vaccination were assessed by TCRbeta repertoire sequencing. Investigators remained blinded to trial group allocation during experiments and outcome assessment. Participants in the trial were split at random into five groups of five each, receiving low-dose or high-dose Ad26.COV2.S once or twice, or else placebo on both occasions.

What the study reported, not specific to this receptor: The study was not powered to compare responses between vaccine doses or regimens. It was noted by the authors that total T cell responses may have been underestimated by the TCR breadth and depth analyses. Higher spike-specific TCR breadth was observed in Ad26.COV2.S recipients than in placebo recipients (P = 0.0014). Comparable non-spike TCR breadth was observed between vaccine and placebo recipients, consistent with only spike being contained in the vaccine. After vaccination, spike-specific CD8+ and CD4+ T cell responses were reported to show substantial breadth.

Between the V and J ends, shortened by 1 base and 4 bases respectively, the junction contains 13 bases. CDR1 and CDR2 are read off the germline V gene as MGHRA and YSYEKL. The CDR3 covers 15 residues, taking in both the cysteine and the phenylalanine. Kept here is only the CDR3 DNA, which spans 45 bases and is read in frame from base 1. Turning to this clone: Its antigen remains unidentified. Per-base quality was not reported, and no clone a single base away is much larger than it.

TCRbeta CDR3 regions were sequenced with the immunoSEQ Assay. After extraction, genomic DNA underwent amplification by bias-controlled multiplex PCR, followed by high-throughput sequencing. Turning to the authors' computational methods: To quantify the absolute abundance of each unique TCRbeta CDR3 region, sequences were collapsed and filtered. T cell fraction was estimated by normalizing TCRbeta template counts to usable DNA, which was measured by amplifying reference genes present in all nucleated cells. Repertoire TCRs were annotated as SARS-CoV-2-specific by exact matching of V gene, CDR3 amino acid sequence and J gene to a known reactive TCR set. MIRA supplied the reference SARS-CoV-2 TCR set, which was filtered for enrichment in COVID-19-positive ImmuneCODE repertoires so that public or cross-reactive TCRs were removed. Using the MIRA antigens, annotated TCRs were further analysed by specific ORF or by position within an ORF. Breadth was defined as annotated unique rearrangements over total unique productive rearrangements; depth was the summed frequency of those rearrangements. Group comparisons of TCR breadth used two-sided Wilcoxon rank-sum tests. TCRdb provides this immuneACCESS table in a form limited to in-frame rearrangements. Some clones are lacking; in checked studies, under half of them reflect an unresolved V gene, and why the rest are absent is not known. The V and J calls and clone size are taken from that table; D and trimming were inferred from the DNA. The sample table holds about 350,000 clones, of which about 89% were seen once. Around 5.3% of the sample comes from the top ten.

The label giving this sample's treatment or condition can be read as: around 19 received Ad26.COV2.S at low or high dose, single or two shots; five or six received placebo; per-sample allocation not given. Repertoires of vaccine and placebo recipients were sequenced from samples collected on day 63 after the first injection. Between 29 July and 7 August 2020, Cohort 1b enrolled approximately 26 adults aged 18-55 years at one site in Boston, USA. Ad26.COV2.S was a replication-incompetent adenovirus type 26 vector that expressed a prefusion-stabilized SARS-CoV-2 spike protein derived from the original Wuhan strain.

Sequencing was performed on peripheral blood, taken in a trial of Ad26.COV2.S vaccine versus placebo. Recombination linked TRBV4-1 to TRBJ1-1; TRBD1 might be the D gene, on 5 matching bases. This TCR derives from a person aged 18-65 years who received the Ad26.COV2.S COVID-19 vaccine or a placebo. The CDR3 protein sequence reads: CASSQAQGVRTEAFF. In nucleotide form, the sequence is TGCGCCAGCAGCCAAGCGCAGGGTGTACGCACTGAAGCTTTCTTT.